This T cell receptor (beta chain) was found in a study of T cells expressing NK-cell markers. General study points: Dominance of the CD3+CD56-NKG2C+ fraction by these clonotypes also held in a few donors.

The CDR3 spans 11 residues. From germline, CDR1 is SGHKS and CDR2 YYEKEE (reference sequence). UMIs accompanied the 5'RACE template switching by which TCR beta cDNA was made. TCRdb reprocessed the 5' RACE reads, keeping one entry per CDR3 protein, no DNA. This table lists a few hundred thousand distinct CDR3 sequences. About this clonotype itself: Its antigen is as yet unknown.

Sequenced material: blood T cells: a sorted CD56 or NKG2C T cell subset, CD4+ or CD8+ T cells, or bulk PBMC T cells (not recorded which). The sequence was obtained from a young man in good health. The chain recombines TRBV5-5 with TRBJ2-5. The CDR3 loop reads CASSWGVTQYF.